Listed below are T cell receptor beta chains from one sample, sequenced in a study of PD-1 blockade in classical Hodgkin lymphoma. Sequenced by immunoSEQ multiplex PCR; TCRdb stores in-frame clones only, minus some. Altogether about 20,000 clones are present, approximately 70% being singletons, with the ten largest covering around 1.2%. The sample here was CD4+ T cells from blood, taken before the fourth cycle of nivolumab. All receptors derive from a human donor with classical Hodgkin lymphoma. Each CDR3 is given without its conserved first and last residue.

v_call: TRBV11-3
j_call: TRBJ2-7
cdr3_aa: ASSLDSGEQY

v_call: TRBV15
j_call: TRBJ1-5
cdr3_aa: ATSRDLRGNQPQH

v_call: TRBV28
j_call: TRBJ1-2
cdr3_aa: ASSLGGQGLYGYT

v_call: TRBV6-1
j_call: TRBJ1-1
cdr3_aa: ASKQSTEAF

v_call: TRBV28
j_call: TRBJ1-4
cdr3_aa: ASSLAGAQGSEKLF

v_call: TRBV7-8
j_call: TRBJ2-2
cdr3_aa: ASSFVTGELF

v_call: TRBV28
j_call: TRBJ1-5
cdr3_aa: ASSLVGGQGFNQPQH

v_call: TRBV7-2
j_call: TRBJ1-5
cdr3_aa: ASSLFPGPNQPQH

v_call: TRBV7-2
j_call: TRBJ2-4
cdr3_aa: ASSGSTGGITKNIQY

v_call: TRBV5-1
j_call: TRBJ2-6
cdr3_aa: ASNLVSGANVLT

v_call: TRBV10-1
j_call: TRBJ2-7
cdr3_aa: ASSESGVSVQY

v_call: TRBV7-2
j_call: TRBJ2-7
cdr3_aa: ASSLDRTYEQY

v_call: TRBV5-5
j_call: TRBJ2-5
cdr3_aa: ASSLGQAQETQY

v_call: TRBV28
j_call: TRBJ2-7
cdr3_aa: ASSLWDTYYEQY

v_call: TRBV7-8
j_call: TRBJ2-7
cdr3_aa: ASRPVTGSLNEQY

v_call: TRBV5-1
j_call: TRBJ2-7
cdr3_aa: ASSLWAGEAYEQY

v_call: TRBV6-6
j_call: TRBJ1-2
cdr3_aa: ASAISGVGDGYT

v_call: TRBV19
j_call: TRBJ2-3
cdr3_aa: ASSGGTGGTDTQY

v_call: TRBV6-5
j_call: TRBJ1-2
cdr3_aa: ASSYFKTGEGGYT

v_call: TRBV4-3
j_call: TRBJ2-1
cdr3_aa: ASSQRSGVAYNEQF

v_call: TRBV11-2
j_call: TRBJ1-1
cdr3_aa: ASSSGLGRNTEAF

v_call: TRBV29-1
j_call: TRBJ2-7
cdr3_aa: SVATGGYEQY

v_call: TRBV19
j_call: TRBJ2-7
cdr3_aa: ASSPNGQGGNEQY

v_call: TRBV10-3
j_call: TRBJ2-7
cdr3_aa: AISLLSPGQGAYEQY

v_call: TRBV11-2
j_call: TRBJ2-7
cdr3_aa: ASSFGVINEQY

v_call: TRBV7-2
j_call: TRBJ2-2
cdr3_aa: ASSATLVWAGELF

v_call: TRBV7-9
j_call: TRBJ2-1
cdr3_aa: ASPPSQQVYISNEQF

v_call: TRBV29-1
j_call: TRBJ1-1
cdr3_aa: SVQQGSRTEAF

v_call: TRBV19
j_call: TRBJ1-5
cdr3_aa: ASSGTGGGQPQH

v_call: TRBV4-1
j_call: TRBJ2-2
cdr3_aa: ASSQVPSGGFGELF

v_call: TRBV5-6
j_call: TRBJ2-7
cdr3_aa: ASSLSLRYSYEQY

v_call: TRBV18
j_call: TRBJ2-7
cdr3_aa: ASSPRRMDRGYEQY

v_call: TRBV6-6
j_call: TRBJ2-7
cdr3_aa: ASSYSSTSYEQY

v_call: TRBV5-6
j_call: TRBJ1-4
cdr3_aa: ASSLGLNEKLF

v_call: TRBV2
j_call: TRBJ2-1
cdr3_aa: ASSVIQGVYNEQF

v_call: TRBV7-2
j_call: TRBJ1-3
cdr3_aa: ASSPRVHNTIY

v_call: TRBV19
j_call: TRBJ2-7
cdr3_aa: ATLGSTYEQY

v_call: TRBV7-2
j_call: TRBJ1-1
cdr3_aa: ASSSQVNTEAF

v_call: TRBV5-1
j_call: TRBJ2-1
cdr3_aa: ASRLSVQSYNEQF

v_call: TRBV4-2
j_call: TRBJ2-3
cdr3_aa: ASSQGQGPDTQY

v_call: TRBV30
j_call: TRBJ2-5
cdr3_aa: AWSLLALQETQY

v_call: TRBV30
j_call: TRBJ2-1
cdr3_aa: ASTHTGNNEQF

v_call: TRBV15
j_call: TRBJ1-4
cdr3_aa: ATSTGQPTNEKLF

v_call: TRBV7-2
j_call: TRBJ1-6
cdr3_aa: ASKSQRDSPLH

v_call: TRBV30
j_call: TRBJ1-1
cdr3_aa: AWNRGGRNTEAF